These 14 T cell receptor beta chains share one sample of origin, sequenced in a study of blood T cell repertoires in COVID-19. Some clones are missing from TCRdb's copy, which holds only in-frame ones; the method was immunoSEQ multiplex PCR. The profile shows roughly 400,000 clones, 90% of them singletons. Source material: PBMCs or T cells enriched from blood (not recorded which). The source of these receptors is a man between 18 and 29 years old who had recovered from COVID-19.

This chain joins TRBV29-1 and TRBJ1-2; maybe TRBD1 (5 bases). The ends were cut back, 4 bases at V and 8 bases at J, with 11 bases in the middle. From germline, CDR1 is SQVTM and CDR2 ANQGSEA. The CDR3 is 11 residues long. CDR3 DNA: TGCAGCGTTGGGGGGGTGGACGGCTACACCTTC. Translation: CSVGGVDGYTF.

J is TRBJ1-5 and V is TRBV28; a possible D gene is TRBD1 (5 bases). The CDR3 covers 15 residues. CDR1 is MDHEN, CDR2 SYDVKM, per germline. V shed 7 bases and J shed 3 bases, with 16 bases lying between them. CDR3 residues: CASTPGGVSNQPQHF. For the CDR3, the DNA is TGTGCCAGCACGCCTGGGGGGGTTTCCAATCAGCCCCAGCATTTT.

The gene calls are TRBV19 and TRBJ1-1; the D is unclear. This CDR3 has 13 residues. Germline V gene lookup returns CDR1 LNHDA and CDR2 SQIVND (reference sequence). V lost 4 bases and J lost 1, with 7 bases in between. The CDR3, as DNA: TGTGCCAGTAGTAAACAGACGAACACTGAAGCTTTCTTT. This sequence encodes CASSKQTNTEAFF.

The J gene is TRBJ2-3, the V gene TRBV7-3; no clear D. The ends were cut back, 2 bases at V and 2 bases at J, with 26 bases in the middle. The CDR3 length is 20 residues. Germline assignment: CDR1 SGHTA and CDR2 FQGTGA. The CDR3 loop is CASSLFRVFISLVNTDTQYF. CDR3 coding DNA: TGTGCCAGCAGCTTATTTCGGGTTTTTATTTCTTTAGTGAACACAGATACGCAGTATTTT.

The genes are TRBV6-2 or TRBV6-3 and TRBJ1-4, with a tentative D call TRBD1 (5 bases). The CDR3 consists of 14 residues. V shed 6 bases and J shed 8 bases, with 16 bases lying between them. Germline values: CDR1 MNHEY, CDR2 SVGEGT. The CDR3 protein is CASSLGQGREKLFF. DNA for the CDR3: TGTGCCAGCAGCCTAGGCCAGGGTAGGGAAAAACTGTTTTTT.

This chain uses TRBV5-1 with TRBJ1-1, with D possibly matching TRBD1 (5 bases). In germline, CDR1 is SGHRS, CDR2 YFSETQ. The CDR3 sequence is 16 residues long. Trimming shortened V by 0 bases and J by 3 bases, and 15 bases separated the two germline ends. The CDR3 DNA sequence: TGCGCCAGCAGCTTGGACGCCGGGGGATCGGACACTGAAGCTTTCTTT. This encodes CASSLDAGGSDTEAFF.

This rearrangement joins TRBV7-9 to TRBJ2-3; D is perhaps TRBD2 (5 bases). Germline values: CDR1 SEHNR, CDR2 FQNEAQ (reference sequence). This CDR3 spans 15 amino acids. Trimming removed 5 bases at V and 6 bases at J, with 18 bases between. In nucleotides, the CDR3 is TGTGCCAGCAGCCCACTAGTAGAGGGTGAGGATACGCAGTATTTT. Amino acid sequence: CASSPLVEGEDTQYF.

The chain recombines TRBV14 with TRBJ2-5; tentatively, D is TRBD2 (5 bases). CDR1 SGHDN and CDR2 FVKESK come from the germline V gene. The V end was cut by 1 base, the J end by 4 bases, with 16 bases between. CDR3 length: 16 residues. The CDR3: CASSQGAGKPPETQYF. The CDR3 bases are TGTGCCAGCAGCCAAGGCGCCGGGAAACCCCCAGAGACCCAGTACTTC.

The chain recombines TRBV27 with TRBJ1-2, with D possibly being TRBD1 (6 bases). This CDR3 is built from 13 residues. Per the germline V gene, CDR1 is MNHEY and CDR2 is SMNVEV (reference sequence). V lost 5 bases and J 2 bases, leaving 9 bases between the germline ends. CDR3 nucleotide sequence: TGTGCCAGCAGTGCTCAGGGGAACTATGGCTACACCTTC. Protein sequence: CASSAQGNYGYTF.

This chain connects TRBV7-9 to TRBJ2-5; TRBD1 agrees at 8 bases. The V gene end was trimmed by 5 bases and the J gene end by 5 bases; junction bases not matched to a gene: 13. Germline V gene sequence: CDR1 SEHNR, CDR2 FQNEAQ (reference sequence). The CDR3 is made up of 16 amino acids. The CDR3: CASSKAGRGRGETQYF. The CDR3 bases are TGTGCCAGCAGCAAAGCGGGCAGGGGGCGCGGGGAGACCCAGTACTTC.

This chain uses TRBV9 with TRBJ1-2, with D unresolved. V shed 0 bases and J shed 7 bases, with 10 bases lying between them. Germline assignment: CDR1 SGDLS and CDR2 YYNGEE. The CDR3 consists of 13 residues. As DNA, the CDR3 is TGTGCCAGCAGCGTAGGCGAGGGCTTTGGCTACACCTTC. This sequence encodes CASSVGEGFGYTF.

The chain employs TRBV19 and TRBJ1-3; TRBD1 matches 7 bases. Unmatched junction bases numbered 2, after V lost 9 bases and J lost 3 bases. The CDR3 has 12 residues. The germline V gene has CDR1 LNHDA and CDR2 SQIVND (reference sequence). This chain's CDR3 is CASRGDGNTIYF. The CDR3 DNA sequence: TGTGCCAGCAGGGGGGATGGAAACACCATATATTTT.

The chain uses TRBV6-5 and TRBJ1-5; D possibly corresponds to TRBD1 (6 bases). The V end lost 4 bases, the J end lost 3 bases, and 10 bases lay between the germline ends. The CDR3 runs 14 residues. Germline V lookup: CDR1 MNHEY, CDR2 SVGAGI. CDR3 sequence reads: CASSSGTSNQPQHF. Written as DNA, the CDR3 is TGTGCCAGCAGTTCCGGGACATCCAATCAGCCCCAGCATTTT.

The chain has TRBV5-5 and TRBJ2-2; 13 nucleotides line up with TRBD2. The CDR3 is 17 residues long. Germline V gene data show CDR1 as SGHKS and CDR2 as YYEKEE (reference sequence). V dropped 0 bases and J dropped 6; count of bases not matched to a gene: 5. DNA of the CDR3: TGTGCCAGCAGCTTGGCCCCCACTAGCGGGGGGGCCGGGGAGCTGTTTTTT. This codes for CASSLAPTSGGAGELFF.